The T cell receptor beta chain under discussion was sequenced for a study of T cell responses to AZD1222 COVID-19 vaccine (dated by TCRdb to the early 2020s). Study-level background: AZD1222 recipients with second doses at about 4 weeks or about 12 weeks were pooled, because spike-specific TCR depth and breadth did not differ between schedules. A total of 233 trial participants underwent TCR sequencing, of whom about 210 had received two doses of AZD1222 and some 25 had received two doses of the MenACWY control vaccine. Enrollment into the trials was organized by age into subgroups of 18-55, 56-69 and 70-plus years, and those subgroups contained approximately 160, 26 and 62 TCR-sequenced participants, respectively. What the research found in general, with its limitations: Conclusions about previously exposed vaccinees were limited because only a handful of AZD1222 recipients were SARS-CoV-2 seropositive at baseline. Because no day 14 peak-response samples were available, repertoires were characterized only after the peak T cell response. Reportedly, almost half of the unique spike-specific TCRs recognized epitopes lying outside the regions that are mutated in the B.1.351 and B.1.1.7 variants. CD4 TCRs associated with the vaccine covered the entire spike protein, and the dominant responses were in regions 160-218 and 743-854. In the small 56-69-year group, the increase in depth fell short of significance, most likely because of low power. Participants were mostly white British, with more females than males. The authors suggested clonal diversity may have been underestimated. After two AZD1222 doses, spike-specific TCR breadth and depth were significantly higher than at day 0 and than in MenACWY recipients.

Read against the paper, the sample's time point label means: baseline before first vaccination. Vaccinee samples came from UK trials COV001 and COV002, including a single-blind randomized controlled phase 2/3 trial of AZD1222 (ChAdOx1 nCoV-19) in healthy adults. Trial participant PBMC samples were collected at day 0 and day 28 after the second dose for TCRbeta chain sequencing. Details on this clone: The antigen this receptor binds is unknown. Qualities for individual bases were not recorded, and no much larger clone is one base off.

The CDR3 regions of human TCRbeta chains were analyzed by immunosequencing. As for how the authors treated the data: TCRs in the repertoires were compared against a reference library of SARS-CoV-2-specific TCRs that had been generated with the MIRA antigen-specificity platform. Breadth meant the fraction of unique TCRs that were SARS-CoV-2-associated, whereas depth meant the fraction of total T cells that were SARS-CoV-2-associated. Using the MIRA data, each spike-specific TCR was mapped to the spike region that the TCR reacts to and placed in a CD4 or CD8 class. Log10-transformed breadth and depth values were compared by one-way ANOVA with Sidak's multiple comparisons tests. Drawn from immuneACCESS, this table holds only the in-frame rearrangements with V and J called that TCRdb kept. Clones are partly lost; checked studies trace under half to an unresolved V gene and leave the rest unexplained. V, J and clone size were drawn from that table, and D and trimming were deduced from the DNA. This sample gives about 150,000 clones in total; roughly 90% of them show up just once. The ten largest clonotypes hold approximately 1.8% of the sample.

CDR1 and CDR2 are drawn from the germline V gene: LGHNA, YSLEER. The germline ends are 12 bases apart after V is trimmed by 6 bases and J by 0 bases. Measured from the cysteine to the phenylalanine, the CDR3 is 14 residues long. The kept DNA is CDR3 alone, 42 bases in frame from the first base. The source was peripheral blood, collected on day 0 of AZD1222 vaccination. The chain is assembled from TRBV4-3 and TRBJ2-7, with a tentative D gene TRBD1 over 6 matching bases. The source of this sequence is an adult in good health. The DNA reads as follows: TGCGCCAGCAGACAGGGCCCGGGCTCCTACGAGCAGTACTTC. Its coded protein is CASRQGPGSYEQYF.